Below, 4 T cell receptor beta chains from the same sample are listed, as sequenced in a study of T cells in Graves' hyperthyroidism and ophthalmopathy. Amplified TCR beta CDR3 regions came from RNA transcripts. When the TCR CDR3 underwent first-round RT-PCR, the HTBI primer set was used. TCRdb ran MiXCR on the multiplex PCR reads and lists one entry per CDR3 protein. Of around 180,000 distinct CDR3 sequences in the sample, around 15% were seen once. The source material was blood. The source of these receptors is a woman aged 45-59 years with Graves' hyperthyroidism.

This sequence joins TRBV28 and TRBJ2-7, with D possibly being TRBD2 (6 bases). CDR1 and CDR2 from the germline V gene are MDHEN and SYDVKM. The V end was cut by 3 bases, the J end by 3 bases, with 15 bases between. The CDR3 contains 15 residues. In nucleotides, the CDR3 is TGTGCCAGCAGTTTTGCAACGGGAGACTACTACGAGCAGTACTTC. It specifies CASSFATGDYYEQYF.

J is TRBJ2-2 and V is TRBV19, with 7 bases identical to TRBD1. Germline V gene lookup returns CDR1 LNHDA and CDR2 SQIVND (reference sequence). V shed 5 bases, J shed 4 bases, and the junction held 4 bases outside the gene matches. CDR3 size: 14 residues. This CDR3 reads CASSGRGSTGELFF. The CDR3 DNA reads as TGTGCCAGTAGTGGCAGGGGGAGCACCGGGGAGCTGTTTTTT.

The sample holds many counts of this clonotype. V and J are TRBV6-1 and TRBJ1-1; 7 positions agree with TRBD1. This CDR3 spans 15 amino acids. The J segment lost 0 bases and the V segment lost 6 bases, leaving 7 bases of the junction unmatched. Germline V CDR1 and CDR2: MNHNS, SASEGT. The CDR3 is CASRGTEVLNTEAFF. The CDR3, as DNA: TGTGCCAGCAGGGGGACAGAAGTATTGAACACTGAAGCTTTCTTT.

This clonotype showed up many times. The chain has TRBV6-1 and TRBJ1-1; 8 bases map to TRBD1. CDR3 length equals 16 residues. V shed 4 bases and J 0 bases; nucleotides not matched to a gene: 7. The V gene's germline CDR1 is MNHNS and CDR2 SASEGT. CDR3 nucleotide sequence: TGTGCCAGCAGTGTACTTAACAGGGGGTTGAACACTGAAGCTTTCTTT. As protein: CASSVLNRGLNTEAFF.